This T cell receptor beta chain is from a study of blood T cell repertoires in COVID-19. Under the authors' procedure: Cell counts per sample came from amplifying reference gene primers. Sequencing used immunoSEQ multiplex PCR; TCRdb keeps in-frame clones, though not all of them. The V and J calls and clone size were taken over from that table, and D and trimming were inferred from the DNA. The table has 88,000 or so clones, roughly nine tenths seen once. V dropped 6 bases and J dropped 7; count of bases not matched to a gene: 5. The length of the CDR3 is 13 residues. Looked up from germline, CDR1 is MNHEY and CDR2 is SVGAGI.

This sequence was found in a man aged 45-65 years with acute or convalescent COVID-19. The specimen was peripheral blood. This sequence joins TRBV6-5 and TRBJ2-1; 8 positions match TRBD1. CDR3 nucleotides: TGTGCCAGCAGGAGGACAGGGTCGAATGAGCAGTTCTTC. Protein: CASRRTGSNEQFF.